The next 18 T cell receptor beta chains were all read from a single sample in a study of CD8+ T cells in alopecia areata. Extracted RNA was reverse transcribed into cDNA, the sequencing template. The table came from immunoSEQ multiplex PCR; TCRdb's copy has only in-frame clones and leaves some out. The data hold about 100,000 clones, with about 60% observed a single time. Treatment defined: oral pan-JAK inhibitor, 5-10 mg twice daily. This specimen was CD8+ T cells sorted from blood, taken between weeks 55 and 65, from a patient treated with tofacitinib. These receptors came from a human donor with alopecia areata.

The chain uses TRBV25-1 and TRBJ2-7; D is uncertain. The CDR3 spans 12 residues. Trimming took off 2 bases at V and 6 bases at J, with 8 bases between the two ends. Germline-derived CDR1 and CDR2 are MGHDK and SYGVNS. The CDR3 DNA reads TGTGCCAGCAGTGAAATTGGAGCCGAGCAGTACTTC. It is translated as CASSEIGAEQYF.

The CDR3 nucleotides are TGCGCCAGCAGCCCCCAGGCCACCGGCTCCTACGAGCAGTACTTC. Amino acids: CASSPQATGSYEQYF. The chain joins TRBV4-1 to TRBJ2-7; D is ambiguous. CDR1 MGHRA and CDR2 YSYEKL come from the germline V gene. The CDR3 consists of 15 residues. Deletions cut 4 bases from V and 0 bases from J, with 13 bases between.

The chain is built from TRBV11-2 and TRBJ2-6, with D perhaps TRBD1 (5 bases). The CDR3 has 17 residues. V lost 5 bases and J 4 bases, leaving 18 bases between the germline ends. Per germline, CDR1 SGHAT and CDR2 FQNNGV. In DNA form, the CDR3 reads TGTGCCAGCAGCGCCCGTCAGGGCCCTTCGGGGGCCAACGTCCTGACTTTC. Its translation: CASSARQGPSGANVLTF.

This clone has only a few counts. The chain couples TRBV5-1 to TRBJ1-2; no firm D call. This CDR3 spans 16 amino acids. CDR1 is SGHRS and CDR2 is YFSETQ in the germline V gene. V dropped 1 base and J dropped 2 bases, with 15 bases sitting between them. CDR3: CASSLLPHWINYGYTF. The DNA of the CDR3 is TGCGCCAGCAGCTTGCTTCCCCATTGGATAAACTATGGCTACACCTTC.

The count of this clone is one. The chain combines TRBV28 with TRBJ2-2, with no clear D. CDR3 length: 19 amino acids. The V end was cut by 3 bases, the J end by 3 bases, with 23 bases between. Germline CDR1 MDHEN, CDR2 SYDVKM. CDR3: CASSLPDKAPWSYTGELFF. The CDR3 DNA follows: TGTGCCAGCAGTTTGCCCGATAAAGCGCCGTGGAGTTACACCGGGGAGCTGTTTTTT.

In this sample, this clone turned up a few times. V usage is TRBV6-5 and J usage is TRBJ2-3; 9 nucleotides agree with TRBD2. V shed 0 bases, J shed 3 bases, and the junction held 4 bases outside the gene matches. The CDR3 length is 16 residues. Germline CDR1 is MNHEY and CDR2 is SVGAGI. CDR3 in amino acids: CASSYSGTSRTDTQYF. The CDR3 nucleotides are TGTGCCAGCAGTTACTCGGGGACTAGCCGTACAGATACGCAGTATTTT.

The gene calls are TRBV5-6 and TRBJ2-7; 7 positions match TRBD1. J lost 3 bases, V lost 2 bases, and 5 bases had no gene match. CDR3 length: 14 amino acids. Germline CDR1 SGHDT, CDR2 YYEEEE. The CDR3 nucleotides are TGTGCCAGCAGCTTTTTTGCAGGGGGCTACGAGCAGTACTTC. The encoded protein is CASSFFAGGYEQYF. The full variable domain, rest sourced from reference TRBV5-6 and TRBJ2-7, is DAGVTQSPTHLIKTRGQQVTLRCSPKSGHDTVSWYQQALGQGPQFIFQYYEEEERQRGNFPDRFSGHQFPNYSSELNVNALLLGDSALYLCASSFFAGGYEQYFGPGTRLTVT.

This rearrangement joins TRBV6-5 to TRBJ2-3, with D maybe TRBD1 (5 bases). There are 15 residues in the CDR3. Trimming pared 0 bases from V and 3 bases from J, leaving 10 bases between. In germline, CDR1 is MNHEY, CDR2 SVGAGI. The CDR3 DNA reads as TGTGCCAGCAGTTACTCGATAAAGGGGACAGATACGCAGTATTTT. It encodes CASSYSIKGTDTQYF.

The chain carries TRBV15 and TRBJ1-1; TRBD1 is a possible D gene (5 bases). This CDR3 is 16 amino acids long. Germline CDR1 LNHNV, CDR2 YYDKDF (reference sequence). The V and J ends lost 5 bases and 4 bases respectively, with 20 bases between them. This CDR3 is CATSSAGLGAGTEAFF. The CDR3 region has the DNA TGTGCCACCAGCTCAGCAGGGCTTGGGGCTGGCACTGAAGCTTTCTTT.

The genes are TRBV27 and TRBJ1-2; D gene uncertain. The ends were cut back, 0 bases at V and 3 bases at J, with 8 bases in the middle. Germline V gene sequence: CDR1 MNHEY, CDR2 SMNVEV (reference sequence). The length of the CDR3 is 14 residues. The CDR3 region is CASSLSASYYGYTF. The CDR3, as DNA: TGTGCCAGCAGTTTATCAGCCTCGTACTATGGCTACACCTTC.

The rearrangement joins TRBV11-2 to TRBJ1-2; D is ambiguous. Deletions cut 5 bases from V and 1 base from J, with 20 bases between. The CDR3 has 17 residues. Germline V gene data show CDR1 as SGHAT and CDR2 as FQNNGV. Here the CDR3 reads CASSVRPQTILNYGYTF. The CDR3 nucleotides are TGTGCCAGCAGCGTCCGACCCCAAACTATTCTTAACTATGGCTACACCTTC.

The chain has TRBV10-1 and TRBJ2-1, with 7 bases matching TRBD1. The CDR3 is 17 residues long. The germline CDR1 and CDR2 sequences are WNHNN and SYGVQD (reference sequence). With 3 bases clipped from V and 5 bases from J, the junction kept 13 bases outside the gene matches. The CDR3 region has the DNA TGCGCCAGCAGTGATAGGGCCGGGGACAGCTTCAACAATGAGCAGTTCTTC. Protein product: CASSDRAGDSFNNEQFF.

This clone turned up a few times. The CDR3 sequence: CASSQVGSFGEQFF. The CDR3 DNA sequence: TGCGCCAGCAGTCAAGTTGGCAGTTTCGGTGAGCAGTTCTTC. The rearrangement joins TRBV23-1 to TRBJ2-1; D not certain. TRBV23-1 is labeled an ORF, and its function is uncertain. V lost 2 bases and J lost 9, with 14 bases in between. The CDR3 runs 14 residues.

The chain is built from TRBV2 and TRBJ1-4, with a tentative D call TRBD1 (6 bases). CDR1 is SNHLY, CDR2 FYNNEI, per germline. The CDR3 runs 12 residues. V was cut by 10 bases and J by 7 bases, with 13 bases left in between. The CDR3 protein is CATKQGPEKLFF. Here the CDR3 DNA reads TGTGCCACCAAACAGGGTCCTGAAAAACTGTTTTTT.

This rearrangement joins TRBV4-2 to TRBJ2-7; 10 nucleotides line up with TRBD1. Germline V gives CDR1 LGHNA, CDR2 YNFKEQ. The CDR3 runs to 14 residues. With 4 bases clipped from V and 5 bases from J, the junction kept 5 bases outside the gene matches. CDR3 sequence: CASSPDRGRDEQYF. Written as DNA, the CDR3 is TGTGCCAGCAGCCCGGACAGGGGGAGGGACGAGCAGTACTTC.

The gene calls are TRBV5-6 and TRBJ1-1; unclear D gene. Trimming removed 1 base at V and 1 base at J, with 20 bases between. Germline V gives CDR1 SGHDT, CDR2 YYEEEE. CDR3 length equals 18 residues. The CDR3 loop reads CASSLPGTAGRSNTEAFF. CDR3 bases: TGTGCCAGCAGCTTGCCCGGAACTGCCGGGAGATCGAACACTGAAGCTTTCTTT.

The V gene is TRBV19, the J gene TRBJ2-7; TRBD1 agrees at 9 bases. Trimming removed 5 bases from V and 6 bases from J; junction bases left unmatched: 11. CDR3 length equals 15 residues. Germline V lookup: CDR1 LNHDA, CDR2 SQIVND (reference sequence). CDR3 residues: CASSLPGQGRPEQYF. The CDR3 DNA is TGTGCCAGTAGTTTACCGGGACAGGGACGGCCCGAGCAGTACTTC. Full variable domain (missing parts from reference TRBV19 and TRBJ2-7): DGGITQSPKYLFRKEGQNVTLSCEQNLNHDAMYWYRQDPGQGLRLIYYSQIVNDFQKGDIAEGYSVSREKKESFPLTVTSAQKNPTAFYLCASSLPGQGRPEQYFGPGTRLTVT.

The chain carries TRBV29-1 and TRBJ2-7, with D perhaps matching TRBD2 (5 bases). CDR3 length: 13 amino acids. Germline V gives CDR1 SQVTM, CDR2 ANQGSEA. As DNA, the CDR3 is TGCAGTGTGGTTACCGGGAAATCCTACGAGCAGTACTTC. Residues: CSVVTGKSYEQYF.